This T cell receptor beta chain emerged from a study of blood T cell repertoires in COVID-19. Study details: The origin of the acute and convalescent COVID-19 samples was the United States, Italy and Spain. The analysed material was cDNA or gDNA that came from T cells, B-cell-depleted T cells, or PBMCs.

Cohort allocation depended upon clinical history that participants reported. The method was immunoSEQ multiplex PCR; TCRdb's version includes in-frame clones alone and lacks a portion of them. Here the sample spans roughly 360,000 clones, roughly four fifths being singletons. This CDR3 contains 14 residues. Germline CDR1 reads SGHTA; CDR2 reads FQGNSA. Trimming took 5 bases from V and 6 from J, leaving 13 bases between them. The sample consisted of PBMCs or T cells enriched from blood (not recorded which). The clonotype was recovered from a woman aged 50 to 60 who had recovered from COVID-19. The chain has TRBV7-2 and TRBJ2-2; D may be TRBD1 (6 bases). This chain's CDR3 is CASSEQGYAGELFF. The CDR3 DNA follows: TGTGCCAGCAGCGAACAGGGTTACGCCGGGGAGCTGTTTTTT.